This record covers a single T cell receptor beta chain. The antigen remains unidentified. This record comes from a study of shared clonotypes between healthy human individuals. Overall study context: Per donor, three plates held CD4 naive cells, three held CD4 memory, two held CD8 naive and one held CD8 memory.

General study results and limits: In general, naive subsets displayed greater estimated richness than memory subsets did.

Deep-level running was used for the assay. TCRdb's table, derived via immunoSEQ multiplex PCR, lists solely in-frame clones and lacks some. The sample lists 600,000 to 700,000 clones, about three quarters seen once, with 1.5% to 2% in the top ten. The receptor was derived from a woman aged 30 to 39 in good health. The sample taken for sequencing was memory CD4+ T cells sorted from blood. Subset in this sample: CD45RA-negative fraction.

CDR3 sequence reads: CAISGEGTITEAFF. The DNA for the CDR3 is TGTGCCATCAGTGGGGAGGGTACGATCACTGAAGCTTTCTTT. The chain is built from TRBV10-3 and TRBJ1-1; D not resolved. CDR1 and CDR2 (germline): ENHRY, SYGVKD. V was shortened by 4 bases and J by 4 bases, with 13 bases between the two germline ends. This CDR3 spans 14 amino acids.